These T cell receptor beta chains were read from a single sample in a study of response to subunit inactivated influenza vaccine. TCRdb reanalysed the RT-PCR reads using MiXCR and keeps one entry per CDR3 protein. The sample has hundreds of thousands of distinct CDR3 sequences; approximately 7.1% are singletons. The source material was PBMCs from blood, sampled around 25 months after vaccination. The receptor source for this set is a man aged 50 to 75 who received an inactivated influenza vaccine. Each CDR3 is given without its conserved first and last residue. The order of the fields is J gene, D gene, V gene, CDR3 protein. The D gene is left open where the match is weak.

>TRBJ2-1|NA|TRBV7-9
ASSFSWGQF
>TRBJ1-5|NA|TRBV6-6
ASSYSDNQPQH
>TRBJ1-5|NA|TRBV12-3/TRBV12-4
ASRSKGEPQH
>TRBJ2-2|TRBD2|TRBV7-3
ASSSGTSGRAGGELF
>TRBJ2-1|TRBD2|TRBV20-1
SASSSGGYNEQF
>TRBJ1-1|NA|TRBV10-1
ASGYFGARNTEAF
>TRBJ1-5|NA|TRBV15
ATSRGTDTNQPQH
>TRBJ2-3|NA|TRBV12-3/TRBV12-4
ASSLQSGTDTQY
>TRBJ1-2|NA|TRBV3-1
ASSPEVGDGGVDT
>TRBJ2-5|NA|TRBV5-1
ASSLSPSEETQY
>TRBJ2-3|NA|TRBV10-2
ASSAASTSTDTQY
>TRBJ2-2|NA|TRBV20-1
SASTGITGELF
>TRBJ2-3|NA|TRBV7-3
ASSLEPGVGTDTQY
>TRBJ1-1|TRBD1|TRBV20-1
SARARTGNTEAF
>TRBJ2-3|TRBD1|TRBV6-5
ASSNRDRGQY
>TRBJ1-6|NA|TRBV6-5
ASSNKIALH
>TRBJ2-1|TRBD2|TRBV7-9
ASSPQAGISYNEQF
>TRBJ2-7|TRBD2|TRBV29-1
SVEGEGRNYEQY
>TRBJ1-1|NA|TRBV5-1
ASSPGLGEAF
>TRBJ2-3|NA|TRBV7-8
ASSLRGRYATDTQY
>TRBJ2-3|NA|TRBV6-1
ASSPRDWSGDTQY
>TRBJ2-1|NA|TRBV4-2
ASSQDDTREYNEQF
>TRBJ2-5|TRBD2|TRBV6-2/TRBV6-3
ASSSTSGGRETQY
>TRBJ1-2|NA|TRBV3-1
ASSQDRYGYT
>TRBJ2-7|TRBD2|TRBV7-9
ASSTRGLAGSEQY
>TRBJ2-1|TRBD2|TRBV24-1
ATSDSRLAGEYNEQF
>TRBJ1-1|NA|TRBV5-6
ASSLGIGLNTEAF
>TRBJ2-7|TRBD2|TRBV29-1
SVRDYYEQY
>TRBJ1-5|TRBD1|TRBV4-3
ASSQETGANQPQH
>TRBJ2-1|TRBD2|TRBV29-1
SATSGRAVGNEQF
>TRBJ2-3|TRBD2|TRBV4-3
ASSQDRVAGGRTSTDTQY
>TRBJ1-5|NA|TRBV12-3/TRBV12-4
ASSLDRDNQPQH
>TRBJ2-7|NA|TRBV3-1
ASSQTGTNYEQY